Sequencing of this T cell receptor (beta chain) was carried out in a study of blood T cell repertoires in COVID-19. Across the whole study: The study drew acute and convalescent COVID-19 samples from the United States, Italy and Spain. In each case, the material was cDNA or gDNA derived from T cells, B-cell-depleted T cells, or PBMCs.

Source study methods: Amplification of reference gene primers provided the estimated nucleated cell counts. Generated by immunoSEQ multiplex PCR, the TCRdb table keeps only in-frame clones and is missing some. V and J calls plus clone size are reproduced from that table; the DNA served to infer D and trimming. The sample consists of a few hundred thousand clones, 80% to 90% of them appearing once. This clone appeared a single time. V lost 5 bases, J lost 4 bases, and 15 bases stayed unmatched. The germline V gene encodes CDR1 SGHTA and CDR2 FQGTGA. The CDR3 is 18 amino acids. The receptor was isolated from a man in his fifties or sixties who had recovered from COVID-19. The V and J genes are TRBV7-3 and TRBJ2-3; 10 bases are shared with TRBD2. The specimen was peripheral blood. This CDR3 is CASSPLPAGGPWADTQYF. CDR3 coding DNA: TGTGCCAGCAGCCCCCTCCCAGCGGGGGGGCCGTGGGCAGATACGCAGTATTTT.